The 12 T cell receptor beta chains below were found in one sample sequenced in a study of blood T cell repertoires in COVID-19. Profiling relied on immunoSEQ multiplex PCR, and the TCRdb table lists in-frame clones only, not all of them. This table has more than 200,000 clones, about 79% appearing once. Input material: peripheral blood. These receptors came from an elderly man with acute or convalescent COVID-19.

The chain recombines TRBV5-1 with TRBJ1-6; D is perhaps TRBD1 (6 bases). Germline values: CDR1 SGHRS, CDR2 YFSETQ. V was pared by 0 bases and J by 8 bases, with 9 bases between. This CDR3 has 14 residues. The CDR3 spells CASSLGQVDSPLHF. The CDR3 DNA is TGCGCCAGCAGCTTGGGACAGGTCGATTCACCCCTCCACTTT.

The chain combines TRBV28 with TRBJ1-1; 9 nucleotides agree with TRBD1. There are 13 residues in the CDR3. Germline CDR1 reads MDHEN; CDR2 reads SYDVKM. V lost 6 bases to trimming and J lost 8 bases; unmatched junction nucleotides: 7. The DNA for the CDR3 is TGTGCCAGCAGATCGGGACAGGGAGGAGAAGCTTTCTTT. Translating it yields CASRSGQGGEAFF. The whole variable domain, filled in from reference TRBV28 and TRBJ1-1, reads DVKVTQSSRYLVKRTGEKVFLECVQDMDHENMFWYRQDPGLGLRLIYFSYDVKMKEKGDIPEGYSVSREKKERFSLILESASTNQTSMYLCASRSGQGGEAFFGQGTRLTVV.

As for this clone: At one of its ends the junction is not consistent with the germline gene, which may arise from a read error. The chain is built from TRBV18 and TRBJ1-1, with a tentative D call TRBD1 (5 bases). The CDR3 runs to 15 residues. In germline, CDR1 is KGHSH, CDR2 LQKENI. CDR3 bases: TGTGCCAGCTCAACACCCGCGGGGCGGAGCACTGAAGCTTTCTTT. Encoded protein: CASSTPAGRSTEAFF.

V usage is TRBV18 and J usage is TRBJ1-5; no clear D gene. This CDR3 contains 13 residues. CDR1 is KGHSH and CDR2 is LQKENI in the germline V gene. Trimming removed 3 bases from V and 5 bases from J, with 8 bases in between. The CDR3 reads CASSPRVDQPQHF. The CDR3 DNA reads TGTGCCAGCTCACCGAGGGTGGATCAGCCCCAGCATTTT.

This clone has a handful of counts. The CDR3 is CASSQDLGHLNYEQYF. The CDR3 nucleotides are TGTGCCAGCAGCCAAGATCTGGGACACTTGAACTACGAGCAGTACTTC. This chain uses TRBV3-1 (or the pseudogene TRBV3-2) with TRBJ2-7; D is possibly TRBD1 (6 bases). Deletions cut 0 bases from V and 3 bases from J, with 15 bases between. Germline V CDR1 and CDR2: LGHDT, YNNKEL (reference sequence). CDR3 length equals 16 residues.

The chain uses TRBV19 and TRBJ1-5, with TRBD1 as a possible D gene (6 bases). V was pared by 6 bases and J by 0 bases, with 21 bases between. This CDR3 spans 18 amino acids. Germline-derived CDR1 and CDR2 are LNHDA and SQIVND (reference sequence). This CDR3 reads CASSLNHRQAYSNQPQHF. The CDR3 DNA reads TGTGCCAGTAGCCTCAACCACCGACAGGCCTATAGCAATCAGCCCCAGCATTTT.

This chain connects TRBV30 to TRBJ1-2; D remains unclear. Trimming took 2 bases from V and 3 from J, leaving 13 bases between them. Germline V gives CDR1 GTSNPN, CDR2 SVGIG (reference sequence). The CDR3 has 14 residues. CDR3 sequence reads: CAWSLSPVDYGYTF. CDR3 sequence (DNA): TGTGCCTGGAGTCTTTCTCCGGTGGACTATGGCTACACCTTC.

The rearrangement joins TRBV11-3 to TRBJ2-3; weak D call: TRBD2 (5 bases). V lost 5 bases and J lost 5, with 11 bases in between. The V gene's germline CDR1 is SGHNT and CDR2 YENEEA. This CDR3 is 13 amino acids long. DNA of the CDR3: TGTGCCAGCAGCCTCGGGGTGAGAGATACGCAGTATTTT. Its translation: CASSLGVRDTQYF.

This chain joins TRBV12-3 or TRBV12-4 and TRBJ2-1, with 7 bases that match TRBD2. The V gene end was trimmed by 4 bases and the J gene end by 7 bases; junction bases not matched to a gene: 1. The CDR3 is 12 residues long. The CDR3 region is CASSYGGNEQFF. The CDR3 DNA sequence: TGTGCCAGCAGTTACGGGGGGAATGAGCAGTTCTTC.

The chain couples TRBV4-2 to TRBJ2-1; 11 bases are shared with TRBD2. From germline, CDR1 is LGHNA and CDR2 YNFKEQ. The trim removed 0 bases at V and 10 bases at J, leaving 5 bases unmatched. This CDR3 region has 15 residues. This CDR3 reads CASSQEGLAVGEQFF. In nucleotides, the CDR3 is TGTGCCAGCAGCCAAGAGGGACTAGCGGTTGGCGAGCAGTTCTTC.

The rearrangement joins TRBV4-2 to TRBJ1-1, with TRBD1 identical over 12 bases. Germline assignment: CDR1 LGHNA and CDR2 YNFKEQ. V trimming: 7 bases; J trimming: 3 bases; junction bases outside the gene matches: 9. The CDR3 is 16 residues long. The CDR3 loop is CASTPGDRGLHTEAFF. The CDR3 bases are TGTGCCAGCACCCCAGGGGACAGGGGGCTTCACACTGAAGCTTTCTTT.

V is TRBV5-1 and J is TRBJ1-1, with D unclear. The V end was cut by 3 bases, the J end by 4 bases, with 13 bases between. This CDR3 comprises 14 residues. Germline assignment: CDR1 SGHRS and CDR2 YFSETQ. This CDR3 is CASSSGGFTTEAFF. Written as DNA, the CDR3 is TGCGCCAGCAGCTCCGGAGGGTTCACCACTGAAGCTTTCTTT.